This is a list of T cell receptor beta chains from one sample in a study of a mutant IDH1 vaccine in newly diagnosed glioma. These TCRs' antigens remain unknown. Generated by immunoSEQ multiplex PCR, the TCRdb table keeps only in-frame clones and is missing some. The data hold about 42,000 clones, with 70% to 90% observed a single time. The material was PBMCs, obtained from a glioma patient whose treatment included an IDH1 peptide vaccine. These receptors came from a man aged 35-49 years with glioma. Both conserved end residues are trimmed from each CDR3. The D gene is left open where the match is weak.

v_gene	len	d_gene	j_gene	CDR3aa
TRBV18	11	TRBD1	TRBJ1-2	ASSPDRAQGYT
TRBV6-5	14	TRBD2	TRBJ2-1	ASSSPLRERGRPQF
TRBV4-3	18	TRBD1	TRBJ2-2	ASSRFLTGTGVQNTGELF
TRBV4-1	10	NA	TRBJ1-2	ASSQDMNGYT
TRBV9	13	NA	TRBJ2-1	ASSPTSPGFNEQF
TRBV7-9	12	NA	TRBJ2-1	ASSLEAGGYEQF
TRBV5-1	13	NA	TRBJ2-1	ASSLAAGRYNEQF
TRBV9	14	NA	TRBJ2-7	ASSVNVIPNVYEQY
TRBV5-1	14	TRBD1	TRBJ2-7	ASSLLATGRTYEQY
TRBV18	14	TRBD2	TRBJ2-5	ASSPRLAGGRETQY
TRBV6-5	13	TRBD1	TRBJ2-5	ASRRNRGERETQY
TRBV29-1	8	NA	TRBJ1-1	SVGNTEAF
TRBV15	13	TRBD1	TRBJ2-1	ATSRGGTGTLEQF
TRBV27	13	TRBD2	TRBJ2-7	ASSQTSGRDYEQY
TRBV19	14	NA	TRBJ1-2	ASTKTSGTWNYGYT
TRBV19	13	TRBD1	TRBJ2-4	ASSILRDSKNIQY
TRBV4-1	13	NA	TRBJ1-4	ASSQDSATNEKLF
TRBV7-7	15	TRBD2	TRBJ2-1	ASSLSSLAVWGDEQF
TRBV19	12	NA	TRBJ2-3	ASSRLAGTDTQY
TRBV11-3	11	NA	TRBJ2-1	ASSLQGYNEQF
TRBV11-2	15	TRBD1	TRBJ1-2	ASSLMLAGQGNYGYT
TRBV5-6	11	NA	TRBJ1-1	ASSLGRDTEAF
TRBV7-8	11	NA	TRBJ2-7	ASSSIALGEQY
TRBV6-6	11	NA	TRBJ1-1	ASSAGSRTEAF
TRBV5-5	11	TRBD1	TRBJ2-5	ASTPTGEETQY
TRBV6-5	10	NA	TRBJ1-5	ASSYEYQPQH
TRBV6-1	12	NA	TRBJ2-2	ASRYSGNTGELF
TRBV6-5	11	NA	TRBJ1-1	ASSYVVNTEAF
TRBV21-1	15	NA	TRBJ2-7	ASSPRTPSGEAYEQY
TRBV9	13	NA	TRBJ2-1	ASTPGASIYNEQF
TRBV4-2	14	TRBD2	TRBJ2-3	ASSQDHAGGSYTQY
TRBV5-4	11	NA	TRBJ1-4	ASSPGVDEKLF
TRBV28	10	NA	TRBJ2-7	ASSLVGPEQY
TRBV15	12	NA	TRBJ1-2	ATSRGDGNYGYT
TRBV7-2	10	NA	TRBJ1-1	ASRNHGDEAF
TRBV5-4	12	NA	TRBJ1-1	ATQPVRRNTEAF
TRBV20-1	8	NA	TRBJ2-1	SATGNEQF
TRBV18	13	TRBD2	TRBJ2-3	ASSPPSGSGDTQY
TRBV4-2	9	TRBD2	TRBJ2-5	ASRRGETQY
TRBV20-1	9	NA	TRBJ2-5	SATPQETQY
TRBV7-2	13	NA	TRBJ1-1	ASSHRSRTKPRAF
TRBV7-2	13	NA	TRBJ2-1	ASSSDFGGYNEQF
TRBV7-2	15	TRBD2	TRBJ2-5	ASRNGNLAGGQETQY
TRBV9	11	NA	TRBJ1-2	ASSVGRAYGYT
TRBV27	13	TRBD2	TRBJ2-7	ASSLGTSGSYEQY
TRBV5-1	13	NA	TRBJ1-4	ASSLGDSTNEKLF